The TCR beta chain described here comes from a study of cytomegalovirus exposure and HLA in healthy donors. Findings and limits, study-wide: A later analysis showed that HLA-associated TCR beta chains had undergone more clonal expansion than equally common others. Three chains linked to CMV were shown in vitro to be specific for CMV antigens. It was reportedly the case that the classifier diagnosed cytomegalovirus status with high specificity and sensitivity.

Unmatched junction bases numbered 6, after V lost 9 bases and J lost 7 bases. The CDR3 has 12 amino acids. Germline values: CDR1 MDHEN, CDR2 SYDVKM. PCR involved 60 Vbeta and 13 Jbeta primers. Authors' methods: Later work found 80 million to 85 million unique TCR beta chains, with about 10 million shared. The data were produced by immunoSEQ multiplex PCR, yet TCRdb's version contains in-frame clones alone and is incomplete. V and J calls and clone size are given by that table; D and trimming were obtained from the DNA. The sample has around 110,000 clones, more than 55% seen once. About this clone: What it recognizes is unknown.

This sequence joins TRBV28 and TRBJ1-5; 7 bases agree with TRBD1. This TCR derives from a young man in good health and CMV-seronegative. The sample taken for sequencing was PBMCs. This CDR3 reads CASKGAVQPQHF. Here the CDR3 DNA reads TGTGCCAGTAAGGGGGCGGTCCAGCCCCAGCATTTT.